This T cell receptor beta chain was sequenced in a study of regulatory T cells in long-lasting Graves disease. This clonotype was detected a few times. The CDR3 runs 12 residues. V was trimmed by 3 bases and J by 2 bases, leaving 4 bases between them. Germline CDR1 and CDR2: MNHNS and SASEGT. In building TCR beta libraries, iRepertoire HTBI primers were used together with Arm-PCR of CDR3 regions. TCRdb recomputed calls from the multiplex PCR reads with MiXCR, one row per CDR3 protein. The table has 440,000 or so distinct CDR3 sequences, more than 12% seen once. Time point meaning: newly diagnosed GD, antithyroid drugs for less than 3 months. Generation of the TCR library employed RNA extracted from PBMCs. In addition, the sample was reused for a study of T cells in Graves' hyperthyroidism and ophthalmopathy. Turning to that study: The blood repertoire included most of the expanded thyroid clonotypes above 0.001.

The rearrangement uses TRBV6-1 and TRBJ2-5; the D is unclear. The clonotype comes from a woman in her 30s with Graves disease. Source: peripheral blood mononuclear cells (PBMCs), taken at new diagnosis, from a patient treated with antithyroid drugs. CDR3 nucleotide sequence: TGTGCCAGCAGTGACCTACAAGAGACCCAGTACTTC. This sequence encodes CASSDLQETQYF.